The following is a T cell receptor beta chain sequence with its context. Its antigen is still unknown. Within one base of it there is no much larger clone, and no base qualities were kept. These data belong to a study of long-term antiretroviral therapy in people with HIV (dated by TCRdb to between 2021 and 2024). A note on the overall study: The earliest samples were collected approximately a decade before the 2015 WHO recommendation for immediate ART, a period when ART was typically delayed until CD4 counts fell. A retrospective serial study tested whether ART initiation and durable HIV suppression were associated with changes in peripheral blood TRB repertoire composition and diversity. A total of roughly 200 cryopreserved PBMC samples were contributed to the cohort by 30 adults with confirmed HIV infection, with samples collected serially over a mean of roughly six years (range 1-12). Among the approximately 30 participants with HIV, eleven were female. No cross-contamination during QIAcube processing was shown when test extractions of a monoclonal T-cell line were performed alongside roughly 30 polyclonal samples. Results and caveats for the whole study, not just this receptor: No data were available on ART adherence, viral resistance or therapy changes, limiting inferences about post-ART repertoire changes. CDR3 length ranges in HIV repertoires were narrower than in controls, and network structure suggested an antigen-experienced repertoire with only a slight naive shift after ART. At every time point, the repertoire was dominated by expanded TRB clones first identified before ART initiation, although this dominance fluctuated and, in many PLHIV, declined after ART. Because pre-ART samples had limited cell numbers, unsorted PBMC were profiled rather than sorted CD4+ and CD8+ T cells. The samples span the years 2004 to 2017, and the ART regimens used at that time may not be as effective as current regimens. Since PBMC availability was limited, sequencing covered only the TCR beta chain, with no alpha chain pairing. Starting ART was linked to a significant rise in TRB diversity, yet even after long-term ART the diversity remained significantly lower than in transplant donor controls.

The immunoSEQ hsTCRB v3.0 assay was used at survey level resolution to sequence the TRB variable region. The targeted TRB sequencing depth was roughly 40,000-55,000 T-cell genomes per sample. An Illumina MiSeq with a v3 150-cycle kit was used to sequence the pooled TRB libraries. The original methods were these. Repertoire analysis was run in R within a reproducible Nextflow workflow that covered QC, data transformation and analysis. LymphoSeq2, an R package for exploring AIRR-Seq data, was used to implement custom analyses. Four samples that yielded fewer than 5000 total TRB sequences were excluded, so that approximately 170 HIV repertoires were analyzed. Among the 190 or so HIV repertoires that were kept, 59 were collected before ART initiation and roughly 130 were collected after ART initiation. Each repertoire was downsampled to 5000 TRB nucleotide sequences, and summary statistics were averaged across 100 downsampling iterations. The analysis kept only TRB sequences whose CDR3 regions were at least seven amino acids long. Diversity was assessed using a clonality score derived from Shannon entropy and using the Gini coefficient. In the repertoire networks, any two of the top 5000 CDR3 amino acid sequences were connected whenever the two sequences differed by an edit distance of one. Antigen specificity groups and MHC restriction were predicted for TRB CDR3 amino acid sequences with GLIPH2. To flag known CMV, EBV, HIV or tissue antigen associations, CDR3 amino acid sequences were matched against VDJdb and McPAS-TCR. Pre-ART, post-ART and control groups were compared with Wilcoxon signed-rank tests and Holm-Bonferroni correction. TCRdb stores this immuneACCESS table with in-frame sequences only. Part of the clones is absent; in the studies checked, under half of the shortfall reflects unresolved V genes, and no reason is known for the rest. The V and J calls and clone size were taken over from that table, and D and trimming were inferred from the DNA. The sample table records approximately 20,000 clones; around 76% of these occur just once. The ten largest clonotypes hold 12% of the sample.

Participants were included only if at least one PBMC sample before ART initiation and at least two post-ART samples were available. Treatment was received in the United States of America by all participants with HIV. Before DNA extraction, cryopreserved samples of about 0.95-11 million PBMC were thawed and then washed. At the time of the earliest PBMC sample for each participant with HIV, ages ranged from about 20 to 55 years. Per participant, PBMC samples came from 1-4 timepoints prior to ART initiation and 2-8 timepoints following ART initiation, for a median of 7 samples. For every participant, serial HIV viral load, CD4+ T-cell count, ART history and demographic data were obtained. A Qiagen kit on a QIAcube was used to extract genomic DNA from unsorted PBMC, with samples processed in batches of 12. Trimming costs V 8 bases and J 7 bases, and their ends lie 9 bases apart. The germline V gene encodes CDR1 MGHRA and CDR2 YSYEKL. Reading from cysteine to phenylalanine, the CDR3 counts 11 amino acids. Just the 33-base CDR3 DNA is kept, in frame starting at base 1.

The sequence was obtained from a woman aged 40-49 years with HIV. The rearranged segments are TRBV4-1 and TRBJ2-1; the D gene assignment is ambiguous. Sequencing used unsorted PBMCs, obtained 1.7 to 1.8 years before starting antiretroviral therapy. For the CDR3, the sequence is CASGSGNEQFF. The bases read TGCGCCAGCGGAAGTGGGAATGAGCAGTTCTTC.